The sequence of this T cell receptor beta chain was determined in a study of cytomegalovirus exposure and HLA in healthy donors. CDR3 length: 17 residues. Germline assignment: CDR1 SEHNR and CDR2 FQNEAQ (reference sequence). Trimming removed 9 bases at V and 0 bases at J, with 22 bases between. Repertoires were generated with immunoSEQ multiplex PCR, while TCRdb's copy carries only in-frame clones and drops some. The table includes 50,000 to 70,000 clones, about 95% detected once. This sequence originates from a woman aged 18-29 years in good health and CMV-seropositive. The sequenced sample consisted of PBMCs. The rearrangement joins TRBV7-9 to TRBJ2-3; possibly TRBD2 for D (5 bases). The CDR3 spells CASNPGYSSSSTDTQYF. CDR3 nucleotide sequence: TGTGCCAGTAATCCGGGATACTCCTCCTCTAGCACAGATACGCAGTATTTT.